This record looks at one TCR beta chain sequence and its context. Categorization into cohorts depended on clinical history that participants reported. In Cohort 3, a recovered donor had either two negative PCRs, clearance, or symptom resolution. V was clipped by 0 bases and J by 2 bases, with 13 bases between them. CDR1 is LNHNV and CDR2 is YYDKDF in the germline V gene (reference sequence). This CDR3 comprises 16 residues. This sample was taken from a study of blood T cell repertoires in COVID-19. Study-level information: Donors in the United States, Italy and Spain gave samples during acute or convalescent COVID-19.

The assay was immunoSEQ multiplex PCR, and TCRdb's table has in-frame clones only and misses some. This table has approximately 500,000 clones, around nine tenths appearing once. The sequencing sample was made of PBMCs or T cells enriched from blood (not recorded which). The sequence derives from a woman in her 40s who had recovered from COVID-19. This chain uses TRBV15 with TRBJ1-1; possibly TRBD1 for D (6 bases). CDR3 in amino acids: CATSRESGGGNTEAFF. The CDR3, as DNA: TGTGCCACCAGCAGAGAAAGCGGGGGGGGCAACACTGAAGCTTTCTTT.